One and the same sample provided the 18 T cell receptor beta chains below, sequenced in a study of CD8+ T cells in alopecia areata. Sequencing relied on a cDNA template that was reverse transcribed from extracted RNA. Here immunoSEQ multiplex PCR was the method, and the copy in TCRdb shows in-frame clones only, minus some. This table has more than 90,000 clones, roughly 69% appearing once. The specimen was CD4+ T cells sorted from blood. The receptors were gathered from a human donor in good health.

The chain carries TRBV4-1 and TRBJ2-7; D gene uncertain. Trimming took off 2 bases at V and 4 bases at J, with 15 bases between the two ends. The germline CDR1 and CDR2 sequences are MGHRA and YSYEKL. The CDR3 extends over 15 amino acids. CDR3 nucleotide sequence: TGCGCCAGCAGCCAACCCTTGGCGGCAGCTTACGAGCAGTACTTC. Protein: CASSQPLAAAYEQYF.

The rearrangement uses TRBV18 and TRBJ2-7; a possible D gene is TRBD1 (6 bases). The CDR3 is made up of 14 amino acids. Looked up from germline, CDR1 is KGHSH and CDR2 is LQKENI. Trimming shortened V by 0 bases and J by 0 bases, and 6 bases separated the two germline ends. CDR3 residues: CASSPPGASYEQYF. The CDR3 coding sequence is TGTGCCAGCTCACCACCGGGGGCCTCCTACGAGCAGTACTTC.

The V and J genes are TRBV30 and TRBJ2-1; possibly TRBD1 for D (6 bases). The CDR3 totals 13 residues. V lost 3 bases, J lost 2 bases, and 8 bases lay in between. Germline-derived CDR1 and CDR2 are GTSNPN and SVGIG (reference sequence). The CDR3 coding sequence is TGTGCCTGGAGCAGGGACACCTACAATGAGCAGTTCTTC. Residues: CAWSRDTYNEQFF. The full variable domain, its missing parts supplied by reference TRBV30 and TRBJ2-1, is SQTIHQWPATLVQPVGSPLSLECTVEGTSNPNLYWYRQAAGRGLQLLFYSVGIGQISSEVPQNLSASRPQDRQFILSSKKLLLSDSGFYLCAWSRDTYNEQFFGPGTRLTVL.

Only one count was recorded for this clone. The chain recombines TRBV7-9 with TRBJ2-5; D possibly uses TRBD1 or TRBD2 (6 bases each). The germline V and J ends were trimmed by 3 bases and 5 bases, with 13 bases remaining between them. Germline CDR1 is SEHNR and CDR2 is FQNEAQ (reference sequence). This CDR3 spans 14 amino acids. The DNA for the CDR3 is TGTGCCAGCAGCTTTTCGGGGGCAACGGAGACCCAGTACTTC. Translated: CASSFSGATETQYF.

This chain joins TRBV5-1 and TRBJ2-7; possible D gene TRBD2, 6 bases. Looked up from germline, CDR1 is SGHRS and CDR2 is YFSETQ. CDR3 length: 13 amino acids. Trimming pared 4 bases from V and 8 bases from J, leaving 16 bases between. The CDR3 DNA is TGCGCCAGCAGCCTTCAGTCAGGAGGGCAGCAGTACTTC. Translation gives CASSLQSGGQQYF. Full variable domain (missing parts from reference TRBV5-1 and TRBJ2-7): KAGVTQTPRYLIKTRGQQVTLSCSPISGHRSVSWYQQTPGQGLQFLFEYFSETQRNKGNFPGRFSGRQFSNSRSEMNVSTLELGDSALYLCASSLQSGGQQYFGPGTRLTVT.

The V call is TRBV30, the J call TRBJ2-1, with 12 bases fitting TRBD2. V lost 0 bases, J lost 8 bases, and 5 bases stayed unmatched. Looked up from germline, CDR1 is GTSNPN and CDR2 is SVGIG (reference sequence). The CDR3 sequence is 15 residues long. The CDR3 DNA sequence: TGTGCCTGGAGTGTCCTAGCGGGGGGGCAGCATGAGCAGTTCTTC. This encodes CAWSVLAGGQHEQFF. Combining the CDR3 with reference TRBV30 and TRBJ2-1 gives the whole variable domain SQTIHQWPATLVQPVGSPLSLECTVEGTSNPNLYWYRQAAGRGLQLLFYSVGIGQISSEVPQNLSASRPQDRQFILSSKKLLLSDSGFYLCAWSVLAGGQHEQFFGPGTRLTVL.

CDR3 amino acids: CATSLGNTEAFF. Here the CDR3 DNA reads TGTGCCACCAGCCTGGGGAACACTGAAGCTTTCTTT. The J gene is TRBJ1-1, the V gene TRBV15, with D unresolved. Germline V lookup: CDR1 LNHNV, CDR2 YYDKDF (reference sequence). The CDR3 loop spans 12 amino acids. Trimming pared 5 bases from V and 1 base from J, leaving 5 bases between.

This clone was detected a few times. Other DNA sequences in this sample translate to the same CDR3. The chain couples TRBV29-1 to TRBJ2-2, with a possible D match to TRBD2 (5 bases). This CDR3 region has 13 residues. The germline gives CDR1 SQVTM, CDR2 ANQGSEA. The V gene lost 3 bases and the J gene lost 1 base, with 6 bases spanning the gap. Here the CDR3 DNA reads TGCAGCGTTGATGGAGGGAACACCGGGGAGCTGTTTTTT. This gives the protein CSVDGGNTGELFF.

The DNA of the CDR3 is TGCGCCAGCAGCGCGGACAGGGGGCTGGCGGACACTGAAGCTTTCTTT. This encodes CASSADRGLADTEAFF. V and J are TRBV5-1 and TRBJ1-1; 11 positions agree with TRBD1. V lost 4 bases, J lost 3 bases, and 8 bases stayed unmatched. The CDR3 sequence is 16 residues long. Germline CDR1 SGHRS, CDR2 YFSETQ.

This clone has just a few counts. This chain's CDR3 is CASSPSQGENYGYTF. In DNA, the CDR3 is TGCGCCAGCAGCCCCAGTCAGGGCGAAAACTATGGCTACACCTTC. This chain links TRBV4-1 with TRBJ1-2; the D gene is possibly TRBD1 (5 bases). CDR1 and CDR2 from the germline V gene are MGHRA and YSYEKL. Trimming took off 4 bases at V and 2 bases at J, with 14 bases between the two ends. The length of the CDR3 is 15 residues.

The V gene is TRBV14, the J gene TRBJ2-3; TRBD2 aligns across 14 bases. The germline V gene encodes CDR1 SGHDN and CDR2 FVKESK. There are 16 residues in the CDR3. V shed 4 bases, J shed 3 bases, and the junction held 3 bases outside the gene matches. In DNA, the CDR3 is TGTGCCAGCAGCCGACTAGCGGGGGGGATTACAGATACGCAGTATTTT. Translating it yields CASSRLAGGITDTQYF.

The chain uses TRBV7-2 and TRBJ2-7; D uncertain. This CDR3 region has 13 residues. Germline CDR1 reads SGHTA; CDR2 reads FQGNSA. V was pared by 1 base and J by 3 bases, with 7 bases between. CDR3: CASSLGPLYEQYF. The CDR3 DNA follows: TGTGCCAGCAGCTTAGGGCCGCTCTACGAGCAGTACTTC.

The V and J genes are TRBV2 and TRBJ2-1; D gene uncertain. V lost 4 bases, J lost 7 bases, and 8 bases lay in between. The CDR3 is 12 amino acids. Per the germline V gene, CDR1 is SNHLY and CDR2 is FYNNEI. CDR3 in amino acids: CASSVSQNEQFF. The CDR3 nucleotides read TGTGCCAGCAGTGTTTCCCAGAATGAGCAGTTCTTC.

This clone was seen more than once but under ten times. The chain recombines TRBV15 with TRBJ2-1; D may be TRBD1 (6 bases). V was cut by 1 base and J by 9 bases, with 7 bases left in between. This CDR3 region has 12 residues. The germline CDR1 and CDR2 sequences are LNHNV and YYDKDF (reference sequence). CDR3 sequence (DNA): TGTGCCACCAGCAGAGTAGGGGGTGAGCAGTTCTTC. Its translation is CATSRVGGEQFF.

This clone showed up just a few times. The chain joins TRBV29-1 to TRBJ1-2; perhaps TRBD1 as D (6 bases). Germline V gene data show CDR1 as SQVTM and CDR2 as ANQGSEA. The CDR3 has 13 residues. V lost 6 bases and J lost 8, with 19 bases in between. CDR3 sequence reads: CSVAPDSLVGYTF. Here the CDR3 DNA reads TGCAGCGTCGCCCCGGACAGTCTGGTAGGCTACACCTTC.

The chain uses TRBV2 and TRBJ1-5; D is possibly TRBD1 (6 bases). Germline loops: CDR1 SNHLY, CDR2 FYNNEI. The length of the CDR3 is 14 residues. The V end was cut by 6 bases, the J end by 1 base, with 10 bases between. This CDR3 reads CASRTGTSNQPQHF. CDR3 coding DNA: TGTGCCAGCAGAACCGGGACAAGCAATCAGCCCCAGCATTTT.

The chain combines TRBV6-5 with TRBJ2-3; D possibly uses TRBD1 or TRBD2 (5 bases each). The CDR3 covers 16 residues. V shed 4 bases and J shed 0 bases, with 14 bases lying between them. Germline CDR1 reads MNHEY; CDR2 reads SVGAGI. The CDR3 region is CASSFRSGLSTDTQYF. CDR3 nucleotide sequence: TGTGCCAGCAGTTTTCGGTCGGGGCTCAGCACAGATACGCAGTATTTT.

The CDR3 is CASSLAYLATDTQYF. In nucleotides, the CDR3 is TGTGCCAGCAGCTTAGCGTATTTAGCCACAGATACGCAGTATTTT. V gene TRBV7-2 combines with J gene TRBJ2-3; D is uncertain. The CDR3 loop spans 15 amino acids. In germline, CDR1 is SGHTA, CDR2 FQGNSA. V gave up 0 bases and J gave up 2 bases, with 9 bases separating them.